Each of the 10 T cell receptor beta chains below was sequenced from the same sample in a study of blood T cell repertoires in COVID-19 (dated by TCRdb to the early 2020s). The library was produced with the immunoSEQ multiplex PCR assay. In TCRdb, the immuneACCESS table is reduced to in-frame sequences with V and J assigned. These tables do not hold every clone; where another copy was compared, an unresolved V gene accounts for under half, and the others remain unexplained. Recorded for this sample are 90,000 to 100,000 clones; 82% of them occurred a single time. The ten top clones hold around a sixth of the sample. Source material: peripheral blood. The receptors stem from an elderly man with acute or convalescent COVID-19.

CDR3 residues: CASSLAGGYSYNEQFF. CDR3 coding DNA: TGTGCCAGCAGCTTGGCCGGGGGGTACTCATACAATGAGCAGTTCTTC. The chain joins TRBV5-4 to TRBJ2-1; TRBD2 aligns across 7 bases. Trimming removed 0 bases from V and 4 bases from J; junction bases left unmatched: 7. The germline V gene has CDR1 SGHNT and CDR2 YYREEE (reference sequence). CDR3 length: 16 amino acids.

V is TRBV19 and J is TRBJ1-3, with 8 bases aligning to TRBD1. The junction had 5 bases not matched to a gene; V was cut back by 4 bases and J by 3 bases. Germline CDR1 and CDR2: LNHDA and SQIVND (reference sequence). The CDR3 sequence is 15 residues long. The CDR3 DNA is TGTGCCAGTAGTACTCAGGGGGCACTTGGAAACACCATATATTTT. Its protein product is CASSTQGALGNTIYF.

This clone was detected once. CDR3 sequence reads: CASSPSGETQYF. DNA for the CDR3: TGTGCCAGCAGCCCTTCCGGAGAGACCCAGTACTTC. The chain uses TRBV5-4 and TRBJ2-5; the D is unclear. The germline CDR1 and CDR2 sequences are SGHNT and YYREEE (reference sequence). V lost 4 bases, J lost 4 bases, and 8 bases lay in between. The CDR3 is made up of 12 amino acids.

This chain uses TRBV25-1 with TRBJ2-5; TRBD1 is a possible D gene (5 bases). V lost 0 bases, J lost 3 bases, and 8 bases lay in between. In germline, CDR1 is MGHDK, CDR2 SYGVNS. The CDR3 runs to 14 residues. The CDR3 coding sequence is TGTGCCAGCAGTGAATATGCAGGGAAAGAGACCCAGTACTTC. This codes for CASSEYAGKETQYF.

Written as DNA, the CDR3 is TGTGCCAGCAGTTACTCGAAGGGGGCGAGCTCCTACGAGCAGTACTTC. Its translation: CASSYSKGASSYEQYF. The chain uses TRBV6-5 and TRBJ2-7; 7 bases are shared with TRBD1. Germline CDR1 MNHEY, CDR2 SVGAGI. The V segment lost 0 bases and the J segment 0 bases; nucleotides outside the gene matches: 5. CDR3 length equals 16 residues.

V gene TRBV27 combines with J gene TRBJ1-1, with D unclear. Germline V lookup: CDR1 MNHEY, CDR2 SMNVEV (reference sequence). There are 13 residues in the CDR3. The CDR3: CALLAGGNTEAFF. The CDR3 region has the DNA TGTGCTCTCTTAGCCGGAGGGAACACTGAAGCTTTCTTT.

The V call is TRBV27, the J call TRBJ2-7, with 10 bases matching TRBD2. CDR3 length: 13 amino acids. Germline CDR1 MNHEY, CDR2 SMNVEV (reference sequence). The V and J ends lost 6 bases and 5 bases, in that order; junction bases with no gene match: 4. The CDR3 here is CASRASGGNEQYF. DNA for the CDR3: TGTGCCAGCAGGGCTAGCGGGGGCAACGAGCAGTACTTC.

The rearrangement uses TRBV7-2 and TRBJ2-4, with D tentatively TRBD2 (5 bases). Germline loops: CDR1 SGHTA, CDR2 FQGNSA. This CDR3 is built from 13 residues. V lost 6 bases and J lost 8, with 14 bases in between. The CDR3 nucleotides are TGTGCCAGCAGTCAAGTTGGGCGGGACATTCAGTACTTC. Its protein is CASSQVGRDIQYF.

As regards this clone: The same CDR3 is also encoded by other DNA sequences in this sample. The CDR3 DNA reads as TGTGCCAGCAGTTCAGGGGTGGACTATGGCTACACCTTC. It encodes CASSSGVDYGYTF. V gene TRBV28 combines with J gene TRBJ1-2; D is possibly TRBD1 (6 bases). Germline loops: CDR1 MDHEN, CDR2 SYDVKM. The CDR3 has 13 amino acids. Trimming removed 4 bases at V and 3 bases at J, with 9 bases between.

This clone was seen a single time. The chain joins TRBV7-8 to TRBJ2-7, with unresolved D. CDR1 SGHVS and CDR2 FQNEAQ come from the germline V gene. The V gene lost 4 bases and the J gene lost 6 bases, with 19 bases spanning the gap. This CDR3 contains 15 residues. DNA for the CDR3: TGTGCCAGCAGCTCCCTCTTTAATCCGGCAGGCGAGCAGTACTTC. This translates into CASSSLFNPAGEQYF. Full variable domain (missing parts from reference TRBV7-8 and TRBJ2-7): GAGVSQSPRYKVAKRGQDVALRCDPISGHVSLFWYQQALGQGPEFLTYFQNEAQLDKSGLPSDRFFAERPEGSVSTLKIQRTQQEDSAVYLCASSSLFNPAGEQYFGPGTRLTVT.